One and the same sample provided the 14 T cell receptor beta chains below, sequenced in a study of cytomegalovirus exposure and HLA in healthy donors. PCR employed 60 Vbeta and 13 Jbeta primers. Sequencing used immunoSEQ multiplex PCR; TCRdb keeps in-frame clones, though not all of them. The data show 75,000 to 100,000 clones, 60% to 80% seen once. What was sequenced was PBMCs. These receptors originate from a female donor in good health and CMV-seronegative.

The chain links TRBV5-4 to TRBJ2-7; the match to TRBD2 covers 10 bases. The CDR3 consists of 16 residues. CDR1 and CDR2 from the germline V gene are SGHNT and YYREEE (reference sequence). J gave up 7 bases and V 1 base, and 11 bases lay outside the gene matches. CDR3: CASSLPRPGLAYEQYF. The CDR3 DNA reads TGTGCCAGCAGCTTGCCCCGCCCGGGACTAGCGTATGAGCAGTACTTC.

This CDR3 is CASSIGRAGTSTDTQYF. CDR3 sequence (DNA): TGTGCCAGTAGTATTGGGAGGGCAGGGACTAGCACAGATACGCAGTATTTT. The rearrangement uses TRBV19 and TRBJ2-3; 7 positions match TRBD2. CDR1 and CDR2 from the germline V gene are LNHDA and SQIVND (reference sequence). V shed 3 bases, J shed 0 bases, and the junction held 9 bases outside the gene matches. The CDR3 is 17 amino acids.

There are a few counts of this clone. The chain combines TRBV19 with TRBJ2-1; possible D gene TRBD1, 5 bases. Germline loops: CDR1 LNHDA, CDR2 SQIVND (reference sequence). V gave up 7 bases and J gave up 9 bases, with 13 bases separating them. The CDR3 has 12 amino acids. The CDR3 protein is CASTGHRGEQFF. DNA for the CDR3: TGTGCCAGTACCGGACATCGTGGTGAGCAGTTCTTC. The full variable domain, with the rest looked up from reference TRBV19 and TRBJ2-1, is DGGITQSPKYLFRKEGQNVTLSCEQNLNHDAMYWYRQDPGQGLRLIYYSQIVNDFQKGDIAEGYSVSREKKESFPLTVTSAQKNPTAFYLCASTGHRGEQFFGPGTRLTVL.

The chain uses TRBV7-9 and TRBJ2-2; no reliable D call. The CDR3 covers 14 residues. The V gene lost 0 bases and the J gene lost 3 bases, with 5 bases spanning the gap. Germline CDR1 reads SEHNR; CDR2 reads FQNEAQ (reference sequence). CDR3: CASSLAVDTGELFF. In DNA, the CDR3 is TGTGCCAGCAGCTTAGCGGTAGACACCGGGGAGCTGTTTTTT.

This clone has just one count. The V and J genes are TRBV6-5 and TRBJ1-1; the D gene is possibly TRBD1 (5 bases). This CDR3 contains 14 residues. The V gene's germline CDR1 is MNHEY and CDR2 SVGAGI. Between the trimmed V and J ends, which lost 7 bases and 0 bases, there was a span of 12 bases. CDR3 residues: CASNPLRVNTEAFF. CDR3 sequence (DNA): TGTGCCAGCAACCCCCTCAGGGTGAACACTGAAGCTTTCTTT.

This chain uses TRBV5-6 with TRBJ2-7, with D perhaps TRBD1 (5 bases). The germline V gene has CDR1 SGHDT and CDR2 YYEEEE. V lost 4 bases and J lost 2, with 10 bases in between. The CDR3 sequence is 13 residues long. The CDR3 DNA reads TGTGCCAGCAGCAAGACAGCGACCTACGAGCAGTACTTC. It encodes CASSKTATYEQYF.

The chain couples TRBV4-1 to TRBJ2-7; 7 nucleotides agree with TRBD1. J gave up 0 bases and V 4 bases, and 9 bases lay outside the gene matches. Germline V lookup: CDR1 MGHRA, CDR2 YSYEKL. The CDR3 spans 16 residues. The CDR3 reads CASSRLDRTSSYEQYF. As DNA, the CDR3 is TGCGCCAGCAGCCGCCTGGACAGGACGAGCTCCTACGAGCAGTACTTC.

The J gene is TRBJ1-6, the V gene TRBV28; 7 bases match TRBD1. Germline V gene data show CDR1 as MDHEN and CDR2 as SYDVKM. The CDR3 totals 14 residues. J lost 7 bases, V lost 5 bases, and 5 bases had no gene match. The CDR3 DNA reads TGTGCCAGCAGTCCGGGACAGCAAAATTCACCCCTCCACTTT. Encoded protein: CASSPGQQNSPLHF.

The J gene is TRBJ2-1, the V gene TRBV7-8; D unresolved. Germline CDR1 is SGHVS and CDR2 is FQNEAQ. V shed 1 base and J shed 7 bases, with 11 bases lying between them. The CDR3 totals 14 residues. For the CDR3, the DNA is TGTGCCAGCAGCTTAGTGTCCGTCCTGAATGAGCAGTTCTTC. Translated, it gives CASSLVSVLNEQFF.

This clone has more than one count but fewer than ten. This chain uses TRBV2 with TRBJ1-1; 8 bases are shared with TRBD1. The germline gives CDR1 SNHLY, CDR2 FYNNEI. This CDR3 contains 15 residues. V lost 2 bases, J lost 1 base, and 3 bases stayed unmatched. In DNA form, the CDR3 reads TGTGCCAGCAGTGAATGGCAGGGGGCGAACACTGAAGCTTTCTTT. Amino acid sequence: CASSEWQGANTEAFF.

The chain couples TRBV5-1 to TRBJ2-5; D is perhaps TRBD1 (6 bases). This CDR3 has 14 amino acids. Trimming took 4 bases from V and 1 from J, leaving 11 bases between them. Per the germline V gene, CDR1 is SGHRS and CDR2 is YFSETQ. In nucleotides, the CDR3 is TGCGCCAGCAGCCTACAGGGCCTCCAAGAGACCCAGTACTTC. This codes for CASSLQGLQETQYF.

The chain employs TRBV9 and TRBJ2-5; 9 bases align to TRBD2. The germline V gene has CDR1 SGDLS and CDR2 YYNGEE. J was trimmed by 7 bases and V by 1 base; bases with no gene match: 5. This CDR3 is 14 amino acids long. The CDR3: CASSVFPSGATQYF. CDR3 nucleotide sequence: TGTGCCAGCAGCGTATTCCCTAGCGGGGCGACCCAGTACTTC.

The chain employs TRBV5-1 and TRBJ1-1; no reliable D call. From germline, CDR1 is SGHRS and CDR2 YFSETQ. Trimming cost V 0 bases and J 2 bases, with 5 bases left between them. This CDR3 is built from 13 residues. CDR3 in DNA: TGCGCCAGCAGCTTGGTTCCTAACACTGAAGCTTTCTTT. Its translation: CASSLVPNTEAFF.

The V call is TRBV7-9, the J call TRBJ1-2; 8 bases match TRBD1. From germline, CDR1 is SEHNR and CDR2 FQNEAQ (reference sequence). The length of the CDR3 is 15 residues. Trimming removed 4 bases from V and 4 bases from J; junction bases left unmatched: 8. The CDR3 is CASSSTQGVGYGYTF. In nucleotides, the CDR3 is TGTGCCAGCAGCTCAACACAGGGGGTTGGCTATGGCTACACCTTC.